This TCR beta chain was captured in a study of shared clonotypes between healthy human individuals (dated by TCRdb to 2020 to 2021). Background on the whole study: Three men and two women, aged 18 to 49 years, made up the cohort. Libraries were prepared and TCR repertoires were sequenced by different laboratories using diverse techniques, in order to increase sequencing depth and limit assay-specific biases. To estimate repertoire size and how much clonotype sharing occurs between individuals, the study deeply sequenced the blood TCR repertoires of 5 or 6 healthy adults. For each donor, three plates each were used for CD4 naive and CD4 memory, two plates were used for CD8 naive, and one plate was used for CD8 memory. Leukapheresis yielded between about 0.94 and 8.9 billion PBMCs per donor.

Using the deep immunoSEQ assay, multiplex PCR amplified TCR CDR3 regions from genomic DNA. Extracted genomic DNA from each cell subset was spread evenly across all wells of several immunoSEQ 96-well plates, with each plate serving as a replicate. For sorted subsets, around 200 ng genomic DNA, equal to about 30,000 T cell genomes, was loaded into each replicate PCR. Purified libraries were quantified with a Qubit 3.0 fluorometer, sized on a Bioanalyzer 2100, and re-quantified with the KAPA Library Quantification kit. Each immunoSEQ 96-well plate was sequenced on its own single-read 150-cycle Illumina NextSeq 550 flow cell. Processing in the source paper ran as follows. Because the immunoSEQ output included only junctional sequences and no quality scores, the filtering could not be the same as the filtering used for full-length reads. Sequences were annotated with PyIR, a Python wrapper for IgBLAST v1.9, and V/J genes and CDR3 were assigned using IMGT germline references. Reads were filtered out if the reads had weak V/J assignments (E-value above 1e-6), no CDR3, stop codons, out-of-frame junctions, or ambiguous translated residues. V3J clonotypes were defined as sequences sharing the same inferred V gene, J gene, and CDR3 amino acid sequence. Percentage overlap between repertoires was calculated by dividing the number of shared unique clonotypes by the size of the smaller repertoire. Repertoire richness was assessed with RTK rarefaction, the Chao1 estimator, and Recon v2.1 estimates of unobserved clonotypes. Generation probabilities were computed with OLGA for all TCRbeta clonotypes obtained by the gDNA method from four donors. Imported from immuneACCESS, the table was reduced by TCRdb to in-frame sequences with V and J called. These copies leave out some clones; in studies compared against another copy, an unresolved V gene accounts for under half, and the cause of the remainder is not known. V, J and clone size reflect that table, while D and trimming were determined from the DNA. In this sample the table shows about 330,000 clones, 74% of which occur a single time. The leading ten clones occupy around 10% of the sample.

Trimming removed 4 bases from V and 2 bases from J, leaving 13 bases between the germline ends. The CDR3 numbers 14 residues from cysteine through phenylalanine. The DNA shown is the 42-base CDR3, in frame from base 1. CDR1 and CDR2, per the germline V gene, are SGDLS and YYNGEE. The donors were healthy, HIV-negative adults with no recently reported acute infections or vaccinations. Every donor was a Caucasian adult living in Nashville, Tennessee, USA. Magnetic negative selection was used to enrich CD4+ T cells, after which naive cells were positively selected on CD45RA and the negative fraction became the memory subset. Blood was collected by leukapheresis, and PBMCs were isolated by Ficoll-Histopaque density gradient centrifugation and then cryopreserved in liquid nitrogen vapor phase. Analytical flow cytometry was used to check the purity and quantity of each magnetically sorted T cell population. Each sorted fraction had its genomic DNA isolated and then quantified by UV absorbance on a Nanodrop 2000c.

Findings and caveats that apply to the study as a whole: Across a few donors, approximately 5% of naive CD4, around 3.3% of naive CD8, roughly 2.2% of memory CD4, and approximately 0.4% of memory CD8 clonotypes were shared. Naive subsets generally had larger estimated clonotype richness than memory subsets. The genetic and exposure-history diversity represented was limited by the small number of donors. Incomplete sequencing was indicated by rarefaction of sorted-subset datasets, despite the large sequencing depth. Compared with non-shared clonotypes, the clonotypes found in all four sorted-subset donors had higher generation probabilities. Sampling was restricted to blood, and TCR repertoires in tissues likely differ from the TCR repertoires found in blood. Pairwise subsampling led to the expectation that sequencing depth would affect the degree of clonotype sharing among donors.

Regarding this clone: Its antigen is still unknown. No per-base quality is available; no much larger clone lies one base away.

This chain joins TRBV9 to TRBJ2-7, with a weak D call of TRBD2 (5 bases match). This sequence was found in a man aged 25 to 40 in good health. The sequenced material came from memory CD4+ T cells sorted from blood. The cell subset or site label of this sample denotes: CD45RA-negative fraction. The CDR3 loop reads CASSPHGDTYEQYF. The DNA is as follows: TGTGCCAGCAGCCCCCACGGGGATACCTACGAGCAGTACTTC.